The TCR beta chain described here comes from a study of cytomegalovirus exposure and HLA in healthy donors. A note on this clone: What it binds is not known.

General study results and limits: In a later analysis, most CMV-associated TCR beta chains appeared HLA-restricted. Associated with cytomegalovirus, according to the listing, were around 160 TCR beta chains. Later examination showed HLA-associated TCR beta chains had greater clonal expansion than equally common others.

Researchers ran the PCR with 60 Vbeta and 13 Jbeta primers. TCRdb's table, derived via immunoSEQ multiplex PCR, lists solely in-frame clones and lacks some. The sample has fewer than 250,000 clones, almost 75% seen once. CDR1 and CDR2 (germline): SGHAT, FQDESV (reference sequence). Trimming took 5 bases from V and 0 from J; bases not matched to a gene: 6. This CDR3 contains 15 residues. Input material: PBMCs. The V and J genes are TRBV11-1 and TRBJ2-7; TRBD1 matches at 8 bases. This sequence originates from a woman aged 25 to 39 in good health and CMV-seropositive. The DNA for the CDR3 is TGTGCCAGCAGCCGGGGACAGGTTCACTCCTACGAGCAGTACTTC. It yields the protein CASSRGQVHSYEQYF.